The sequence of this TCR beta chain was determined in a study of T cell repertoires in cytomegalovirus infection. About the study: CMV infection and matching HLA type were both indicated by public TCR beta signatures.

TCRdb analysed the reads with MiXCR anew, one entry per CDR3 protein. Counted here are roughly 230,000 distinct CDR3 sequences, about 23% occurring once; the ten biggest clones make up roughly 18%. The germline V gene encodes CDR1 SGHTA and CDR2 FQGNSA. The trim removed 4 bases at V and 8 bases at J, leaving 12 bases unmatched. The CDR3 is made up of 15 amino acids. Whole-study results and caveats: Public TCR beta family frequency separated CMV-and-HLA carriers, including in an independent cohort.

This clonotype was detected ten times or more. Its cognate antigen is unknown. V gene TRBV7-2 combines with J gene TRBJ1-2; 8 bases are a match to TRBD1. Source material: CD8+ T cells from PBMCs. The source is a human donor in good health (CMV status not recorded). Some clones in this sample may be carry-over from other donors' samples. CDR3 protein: CASSWGVNRGNGYTF. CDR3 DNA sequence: TGTGCCAGCAGCTGGGGCGTAAACAGGGGGAACGGCTACACCTTC.